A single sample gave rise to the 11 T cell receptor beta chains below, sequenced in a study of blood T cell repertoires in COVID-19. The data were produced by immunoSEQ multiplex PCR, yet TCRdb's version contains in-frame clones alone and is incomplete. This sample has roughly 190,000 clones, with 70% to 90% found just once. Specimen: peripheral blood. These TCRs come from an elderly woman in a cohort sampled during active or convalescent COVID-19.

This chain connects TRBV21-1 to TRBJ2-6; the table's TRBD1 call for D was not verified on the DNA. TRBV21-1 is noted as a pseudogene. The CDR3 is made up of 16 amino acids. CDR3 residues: CASDMESSSGANVLTF. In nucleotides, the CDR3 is TGTGCCAGTGACATGGAATCAAGCTCTGGGGCCAACGTCCTGACTTTC.

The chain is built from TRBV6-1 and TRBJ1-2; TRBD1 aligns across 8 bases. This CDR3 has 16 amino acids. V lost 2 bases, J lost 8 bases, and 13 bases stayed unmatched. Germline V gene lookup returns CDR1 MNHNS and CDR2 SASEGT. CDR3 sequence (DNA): TGTGCCAGCAGTGAATTTTCTGGACAGGGAATAGGGGGCTACACCTTC. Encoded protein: CASSEFSGQGIGGYTF.

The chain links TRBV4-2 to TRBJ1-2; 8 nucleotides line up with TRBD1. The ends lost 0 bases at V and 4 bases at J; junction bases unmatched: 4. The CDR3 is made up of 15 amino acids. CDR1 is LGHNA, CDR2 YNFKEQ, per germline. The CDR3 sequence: CASSQDYQGAYGYTF. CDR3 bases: TGTGCCAGCAGCCAAGATTATCAGGGGGCCTATGGCTACACCTTC.

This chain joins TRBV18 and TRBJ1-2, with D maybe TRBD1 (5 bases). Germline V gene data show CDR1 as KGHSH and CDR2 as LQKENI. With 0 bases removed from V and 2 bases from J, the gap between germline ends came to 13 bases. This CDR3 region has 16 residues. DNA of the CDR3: TGTGCCAGCTCACCACCCGGAGGGGCGCCGAACTATGGCTACACCTTC. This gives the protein CASSPPGGAPNYGYTF.

CDR3 amino acids: CSVSQWGDSYNEQFF. CDR3 sequence (DNA): TGCAGCGTTTCCCAATGGGGCGACTCCTACAATGAGCAGTTCTTC. This chain uses TRBV29-1 with TRBJ2-1, with TRBD1 as a possible D gene (5 bases). This CDR3 is 15 amino acids long. The germline V gene has CDR1 SQVTM and CDR2 ANQGSEA. Trimming shortened V by 5 bases and J by 0 bases, and 14 bases separated the two germline ends.

The CDR3 DNA reads as TGCGCCAGCAGCCACCTCGGGGATACGCAGTATTTT. Protein sequence: CASSHLGDTQYF. The chain links TRBV4-3 to TRBJ2-3; D remains ambiguous. CDR1 and CDR2 (germline): LGHNA, YSLEER. This CDR3 has 12 amino acids. Deletions cut 3 bases from V and 6 bases from J, with 7 bases between.

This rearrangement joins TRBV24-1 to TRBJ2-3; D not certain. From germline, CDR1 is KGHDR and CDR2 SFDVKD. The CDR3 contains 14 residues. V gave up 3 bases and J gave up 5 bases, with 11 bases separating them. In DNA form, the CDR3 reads TGTGCCACCAGTGATCCCTCCCCCTTAGATACGCAGTATTTT. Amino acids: CATSDPSPLDTQYF.

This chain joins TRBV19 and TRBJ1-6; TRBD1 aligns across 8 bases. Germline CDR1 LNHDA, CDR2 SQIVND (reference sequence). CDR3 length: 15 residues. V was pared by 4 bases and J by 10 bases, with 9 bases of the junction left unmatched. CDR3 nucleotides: TGTGCCAGTAGTAAGTTGACAGGGGTGGGATCACCCCTCCACTTT. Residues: CASSKLTGVGSPLHF.

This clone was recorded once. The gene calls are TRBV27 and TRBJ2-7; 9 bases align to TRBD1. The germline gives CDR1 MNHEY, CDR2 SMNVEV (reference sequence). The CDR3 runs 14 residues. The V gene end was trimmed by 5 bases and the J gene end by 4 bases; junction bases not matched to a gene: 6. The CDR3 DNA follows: TGTGCCAGCAGTAAAGACAGGGGGATTTACGAGCAGTACTTC. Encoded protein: CASSKDRGIYEQYF.

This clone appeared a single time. The CDR3 DNA is TGTGCCAGCAGAATTACAGGGCGCGAAGGCTACACCTTC. It translates to CASRITGREGYTF. The chain links TRBV27 to TRBJ1-2, with TRBD1 as a possible D gene (6 bases). The germline V and J ends were trimmed by 6 bases and 8 bases, with 16 bases remaining between them. This CDR3 has 13 amino acids. CDR1 is MNHEY and CDR2 is SMNVEV in the germline V gene (reference sequence).

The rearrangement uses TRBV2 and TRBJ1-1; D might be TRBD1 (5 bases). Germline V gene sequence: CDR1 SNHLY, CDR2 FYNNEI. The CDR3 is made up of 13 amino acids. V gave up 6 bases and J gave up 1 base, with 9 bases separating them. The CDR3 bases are TGTGCCAGCAGAGCCGACAGGAACACTGAAGCTTTCTTT. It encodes CASRADRNTEAFF.